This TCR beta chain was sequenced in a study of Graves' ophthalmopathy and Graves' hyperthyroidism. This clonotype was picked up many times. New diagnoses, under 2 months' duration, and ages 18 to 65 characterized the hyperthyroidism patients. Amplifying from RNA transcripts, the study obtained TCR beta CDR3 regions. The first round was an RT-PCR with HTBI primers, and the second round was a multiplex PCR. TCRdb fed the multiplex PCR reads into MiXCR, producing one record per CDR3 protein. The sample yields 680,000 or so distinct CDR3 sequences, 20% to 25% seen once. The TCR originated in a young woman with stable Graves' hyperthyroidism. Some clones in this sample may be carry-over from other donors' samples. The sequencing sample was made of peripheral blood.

The CDR3: CASSSRLAEGETQYF. Here the CDR3 DNA reads TGTGCCAGCAGCTCCCGACTAGCGGAGGGGGAGACCCAGTACTTC. The rearrangement joins TRBV7-9 to TRBJ2-5; 9 bases are a match to TRBD2. Trimming cost V 4 bases and J 5 bases; bases outside gene matches: 8. The length of the CDR3 is 15 residues. CDR1 is SEHNR, CDR2 FQNEAQ, per germline (reference sequence).